This T cell receptor (beta chain) was identified in a study of CD8 T cells in Susac syndrome. The germline V and J ends were trimmed by 1 base and 2 bases, with 9 bases remaining between them. Per the germline V gene, CDR1 is LGHDT and CDR2 is YNNKEL (reference sequence). The CDR3 runs 14 residues. RNA in amounts of roughly 0.5 to 1 ug was reverse transcribed with random hexamers. TCR beta CDR3 was amplified by immunoSEQ multiplex PCR. This amplification extended across 54 Vbeta and 13 Jbeta segments. One entry per CDR3 protein, called by TCRdb with MiXCR from the immunoSEQ multiplex PCR reads. The sample lists some 120,000 distinct CDR3 sequences, approximately 94% occurring once. This clonotype was recorded once. Sequencing of TCR beta was carried out in blood CD8+ and CD4+ T cells. Purification of the CD8+ and CD4+ T cells relied on negative isolation, and TEMRA cells underwent FACS enrichment.

The sequencing input was CD4+ T cells from PBMCs. The clonotype originates from a human donor with multiple sclerosis. This chain joins TRBV3-1 and TRBJ2-7; D gene ambiguous. The CDR3 is CASSQVTETYEQYF. The CDR3, as DNA: TGTGCCAGCAGCCAAGTAACAGAAACCTACGAGCAGTACTTC.